This T cell receptor (beta chain) was recovered during a study of blood T cell repertoires in COVID-19. Study-level background: Italy, Spain and the United States were the sources of the convalescent and acute COVID-19 samples. Sources were T cells, B-cell-depleted T cells, or PBMCs; the material itself was cDNA or gDNA.

Authors' methods: The assay estimated nucleated cells by amplifying reference gene primers. TCRdb's table, derived via immunoSEQ multiplex PCR, lists solely in-frame clones and lacks some. The DNA was the basis for D and trimming; V, J and clone size are from that table. The table has 100,000 to 150,000 clones, approximately 90% seen once. The CDR3 loop spans 13 amino acids. V lost 6 bases and J 4 bases, leaving 12 bases between the germline ends. Germline lookup yields CDR1 SEHNR and CDR2 FQNEAQ (reference sequence). The clonotype was recovered from a man between 65 and 85 years old with active COVID-19. This chain links TRBV7-9 with TRBJ1-1, with a tentative D call TRBD1 (5 bases). The sequenced material came from peripheral blood. In DNA, the CDR3 is TGTGCCAGCAGGCTAGTGGGGGGCACTGAAGCTTTCTTT. Its protein is CASRLVGGTEAFF.